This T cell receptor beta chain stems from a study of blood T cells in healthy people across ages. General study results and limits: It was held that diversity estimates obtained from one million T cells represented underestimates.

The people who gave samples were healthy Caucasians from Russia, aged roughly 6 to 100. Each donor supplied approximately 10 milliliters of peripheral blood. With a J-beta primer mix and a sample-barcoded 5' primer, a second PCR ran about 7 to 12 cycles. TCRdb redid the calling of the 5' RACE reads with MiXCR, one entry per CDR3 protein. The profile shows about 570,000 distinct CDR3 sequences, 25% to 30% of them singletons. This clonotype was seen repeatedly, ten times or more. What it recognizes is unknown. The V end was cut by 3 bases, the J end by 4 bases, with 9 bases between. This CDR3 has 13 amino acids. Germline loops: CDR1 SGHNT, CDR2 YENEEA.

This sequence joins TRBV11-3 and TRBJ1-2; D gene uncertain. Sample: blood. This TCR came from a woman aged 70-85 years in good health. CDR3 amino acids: CASSFTERYGYTF. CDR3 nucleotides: TGTGCCAGCAGCTTCACAGAACGCTATGGCTACACCTTC. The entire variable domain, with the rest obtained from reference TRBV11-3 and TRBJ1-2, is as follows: EAGVVQSPRYKIIEKKQPVAFWCNPISGHNTLYWYLQNLGQGPELLIRYENEEAVDDSQLPKDRFSAERLKGVDSTLKIQPAELGDSAVYLCASSFTERYGYTFGSGTRLTVV.